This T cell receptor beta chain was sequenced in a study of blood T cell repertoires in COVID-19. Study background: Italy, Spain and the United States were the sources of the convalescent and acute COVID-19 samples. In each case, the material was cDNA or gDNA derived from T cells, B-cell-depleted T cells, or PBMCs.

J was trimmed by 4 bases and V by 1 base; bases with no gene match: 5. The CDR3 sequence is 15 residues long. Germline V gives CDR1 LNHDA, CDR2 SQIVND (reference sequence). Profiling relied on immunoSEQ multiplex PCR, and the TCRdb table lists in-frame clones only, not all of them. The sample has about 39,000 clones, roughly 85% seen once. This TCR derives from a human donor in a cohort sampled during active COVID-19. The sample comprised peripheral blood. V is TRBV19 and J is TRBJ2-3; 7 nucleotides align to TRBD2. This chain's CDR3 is CASSIGSGASDTQYF. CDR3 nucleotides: TGTGCCAGTAGTATAGGAAGCGGGGCGTCAGATACGCAGTATTTT.